Sequencing of this T cell receptor (beta chain) was carried out in a study of lung T cells in sarcoidosis with Löfgren's syndrome. Points from the study as a whole: Shared TRAV12-1 and TRBV2 CDR3 motifs were reported across several patients. The most expanded V genes in Löfgren's patients were reportedly TRAV12-1 and TRBV2.

TCRdb fed the reads into MiXCR, producing one record per CDR3 protein. Of roughly 63,000 distinct CDR3 sequences listed, about 20% are singletons. This clonotype is medium-sized within its sample. The target antigen is unknown. Trimming pared 5 bases from V and 0 bases from J, leaving 11 bases between. This CDR3 has 15 residues. The germline gives CDR1 MNHNS, CDR2 SASEGT. The rearrangement links TRBV6-1 to TRBJ1-5; the D gene is possibly TRBD1 (5 bases). The sequence was collected from a human donor with sarcoidosis (Löfgren's syndrome or another form), or a control subject (not recorded which). The sample taken for sequencing was CD4+ T cells from PBMCs. CDR3 nucleotides: TGTGCCAGCAGTTTAACAGGTTATAGCAATCAGCCCCAGCATTTT. Encoded protein: CASSLTGYSNQPQHF.